This TCR beta chain was found in a study of cytomegalovirus exposure and HLA in healthy donors. Study-level information: An early release of data contained approximately 80 million unique TCRs, which came from HLA-typed donors.

Primers included in the PCR were 60 Vbeta and 13 Jbeta primers. Profiled with immunoSEQ multiplex PCR; TCRdb holds only in-frame clones, not every one. Seen here are about 120,000 clones, about 76% observed once, and the top ten hold 2% to 2.5%. Study-wide findings and caveats: Across all donors, roughly uniform sequencing depth was an assumption of the presence/absence analyses. Researchers reportedly found TCR beta sequences accurately predicted most subjects' HLA-A and HLA-B alleles. Researchers counted roughly 160 TCR beta chains as cytomegalovirus-associated.

A word on this clone: Its antigen is not identified.

Sample: PBMCs. This receptor was obtained from a woman in her thirties or forties in good health and CMV-seronegative.

CDR3 nucleotide sequence: TGTGCCAGCAGTCCCCGGTGGGCTAGCGGGGCCCACCGGAGAGATACGCAGTATTTT. It yields the protein CASSPRWASGAHRRDTQYF. This sequence joins TRBV27 and TRBJ2-3, with 9 bases fitting TRBD2. Germline trimming cut 5 bases from V and 5 bases from J; bases unmatched to any gene: 20. Germline V gives CDR1 MNHEY, CDR2 SMNVEV (reference sequence). This CDR3 is 19 amino acids long.